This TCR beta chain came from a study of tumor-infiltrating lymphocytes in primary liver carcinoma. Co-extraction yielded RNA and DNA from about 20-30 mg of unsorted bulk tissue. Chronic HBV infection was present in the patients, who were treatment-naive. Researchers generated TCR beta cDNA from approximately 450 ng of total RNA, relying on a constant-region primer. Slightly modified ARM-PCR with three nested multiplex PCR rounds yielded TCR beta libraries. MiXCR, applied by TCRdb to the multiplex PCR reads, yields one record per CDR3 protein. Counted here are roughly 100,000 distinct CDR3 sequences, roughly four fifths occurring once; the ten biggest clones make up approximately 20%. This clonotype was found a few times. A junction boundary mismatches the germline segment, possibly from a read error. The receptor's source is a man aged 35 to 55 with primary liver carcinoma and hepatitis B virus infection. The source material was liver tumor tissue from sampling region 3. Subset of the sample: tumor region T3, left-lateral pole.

As DNA, the CDR3 is TGTGCCAGCAGTCCCCAGGGGAATAGCTCCTACGTGCAGTACTTC. The encoded protein is CASSPQGNSSYVQYF. This chain links TRBV6-5 with TRBJ2-7; weak D call: TRBD1 (6 bases). The CDR3 is made up of 15 amino acids. Germline CDR1 is MNHEY and CDR2 is SVGAGI.